This is a list of T cell receptor beta chains from one sample in a study of T cells in Graves' hyperthyroidism and ophthalmopathy. One entry per CDR3 protein results from TCRdb running MiXCR on the multiplex PCR reads. The sample shows 250,000 to 300,000 distinct CDR3 sequences, around 15% of them seen only once. The sequenced sample was blood. The receptor source for this set is an older woman with Graves' ophthalmopathy. Each CDR3 is given without its conserved first and last residue.

TRBV12-3/TRBV12-4 ASSFGPYMGAHHEQY
TRBV10-3 AISTPEGRSNEQF
TRBV4-1 ASSQVTSGRLQETQY
TRBV5-8 ASSRGQTDEPQH
TRBV20-1 SRRDKVAEQY
TRBV12-3/TRBV12-4 ASSPDGQGSNQPQH
TRBV11-2 ASSQNRAAGLETQY
TRBV6-6 ASSYSWHGNSPLH
TRBV19 ASSIGSRVSYEQY
TRBV4-3 ASSQEIRGADTQY
TRBV20-1 SARDPRNYGYT
TRBV11-2 ASSLEVGGPF
TRBV18 ASSVDRGAGELF
TRBV29-1 SVEEFPFRDTRNGTDTQY
TRBV27 ASSTGTGLPNSDEQY
TRBV4-2 ASSRGGEGSGELF
TRBV5-1 ASSPGQTKAGELF
TRBV30 AWSGGVTSGNTIY
TRBV5-1 ASSPWDRRENIQY
TRBV5-1 ASSLDIGAPYGYT
TRBV12-3/TRBV12-4 ASSLAGGLLTNTIY
TRBV5-1 ASSTNPGQGEEQY